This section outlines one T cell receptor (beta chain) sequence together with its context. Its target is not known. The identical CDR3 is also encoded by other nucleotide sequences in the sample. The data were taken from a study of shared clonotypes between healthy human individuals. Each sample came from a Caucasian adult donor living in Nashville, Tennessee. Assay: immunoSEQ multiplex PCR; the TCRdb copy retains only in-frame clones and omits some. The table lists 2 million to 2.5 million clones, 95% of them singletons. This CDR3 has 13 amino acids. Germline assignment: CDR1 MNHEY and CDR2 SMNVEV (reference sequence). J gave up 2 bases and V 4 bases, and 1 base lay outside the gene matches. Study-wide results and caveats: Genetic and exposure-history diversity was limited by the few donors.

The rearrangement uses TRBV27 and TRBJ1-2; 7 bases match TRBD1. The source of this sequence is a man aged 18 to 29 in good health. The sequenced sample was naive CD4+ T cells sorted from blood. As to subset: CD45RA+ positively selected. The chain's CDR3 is CASSSQGNYGYTF. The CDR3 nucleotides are TGTGCCAGCAGTTCACAGGGGAACTATGGCTACACCTTC.